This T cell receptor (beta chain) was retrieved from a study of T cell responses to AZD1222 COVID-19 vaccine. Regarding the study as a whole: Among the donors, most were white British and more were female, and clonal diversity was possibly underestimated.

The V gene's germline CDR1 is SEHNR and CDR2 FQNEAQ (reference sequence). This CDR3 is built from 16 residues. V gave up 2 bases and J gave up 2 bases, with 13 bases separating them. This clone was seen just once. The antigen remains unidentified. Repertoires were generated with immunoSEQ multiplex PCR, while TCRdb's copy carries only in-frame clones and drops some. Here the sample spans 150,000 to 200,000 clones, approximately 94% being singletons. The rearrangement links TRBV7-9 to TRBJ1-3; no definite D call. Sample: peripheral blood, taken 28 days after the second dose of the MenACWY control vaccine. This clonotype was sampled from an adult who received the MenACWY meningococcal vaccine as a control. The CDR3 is CASSLSGVIAGNTIYF. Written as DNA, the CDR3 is TGTGCCAGCAGCTTATCCGGCGTAATCGCTGGAAACACCATATATTTT.